A selection of T cell receptor beta chains follows, all from one sample in a study of human T cells and chemical hapten exposure. MiXCR, run by TCRdb on the RACE reads, gives a single entry per CDR3 protein. The top ten hold roughly 1.4% of the sample, which has 110,000 to 150,000 distinct CDR3 sequences, around 11% seen once. The sample was whole blood, taken in connection with sensitization to the hapten diphenylcyclopropenone (DPC). All receptors derive from a woman between 50 and 59 years old with alopecia areata. Some clones in this sample may be carry-over from other donors' samples. CDR3s include the opening cysteine and the closing phenylalanine or tryptophan.

TRBV11-2	13	TRBJ1-2	CASSGARLYGYTF
TRBV9	15	TRBJ1-6	CASSGTGSGNSPLHF
TRBV11-2	14	TRBJ2-3	CASSFTSGLETQYF
TRBV3-1	15	TRBJ2-5	CASSPTRTLQETQYF
TRBV28	18	TRBJ2-7	CASRFAGTSGSPLYEQYF
TRBV6-4	13	TRBJ1-1	CASRRQSNTEAFF
TRBV7-6	16	TRBJ2-3	CASSLGTGQGTDTQYF
TRBV14	10	TRBJ1-1	CASSQDEAFF
TRBV7-9	15	TRBJ1-6	CASSFEGHDNSPLHF
TRBV12-3/TRBV12-4	13	TRBJ2-5	CASRIQGEETQYF
TRBV7-2	14	TRBJ2-5	CASTGGRGGETQYF
TRBV12-3/TRBV12-4	14	TRBJ1-1	CASSMGQKNTEAFF
TRBV7-8	17	TRBJ2-1	CASSLVFRTNLYNEQFF
TRBV11-2	15	TRBJ2-3	CASSLNSRVTDTQYF
TRBV5-4	14	TRBJ2-3	CASSLRTRRDTQYF
TRBV20-1	12	TRBJ2-7	CSARRQGEEQYF
TRBV25-1	15	TRBJ2-3	CASSALAGGPDTQYF
TRBV5-4	15	TRBJ1-6	CASSFRQGENSPLHF
TRBV6-1	13	TRBJ2-2	CLAGGRGTGELFF
TRBV29-1	13	TRBJ1-1	CSVEVPALTEAFF
TRBV25-1	15	TRBJ2-7	CASSLAGGGGYEQYF
TRBV20-1	16	TRBJ1-2	CSAIDLQGVPNYGYTF
TRBV6-2/TRBV6-3	14	TRBJ1-5	CASNLAAGGQPQHF
TRBV14	14	TRBJ2-7	CASSRLGLPYEQYF
TRBV28	15	TRBJ2-7	CASSSPGPSSYEQYF
TRBV7-2	13	TRBJ2-7	CASSFWRNYEQYF
TRBV29-1	9	TRBJ1-2	CSVTPGYTF
TRBV7-3	16	TRBJ2-2	CASSSQGSVNTGELFF
TRBV11-3	14	TRBJ1-1	CASSLRAGVTEAFF
TRBV11-2	13	TRBJ2-4	CARGRIPVNIQYF
TRBV2	15	TRBJ2-1	CASTEDGGAYNEQFF
TRBV11-2	13	TRBJ1-2	CASSFGAGYGYTF
TRBV29-1	11	TRBJ2-3	CSVEVLDTQYF
TRBV6-2/TRBV6-3	14	TRBJ2-5	CASLKGRIAETQYF
TRBV7-9	15	TRBJ2-3	CASSPYRRGTDTQYF
TRBV9	14	TRBJ1-6	CASSVGGFDSPLHF
TRBV6-4	15	TRBJ2-3	CASSASGSGPDTQYF
TRBV29-1	12	TRBJ2-3	CSVGVGIDTQYF
TRBV7-9	13	TRBJ2-5	CASSRQEVETQYF